These 26 T cell receptor beta chains share one sample of origin, sequenced in a study of T-cell memory formation after mild COVID-19. TCRdb fed the 5' RACE reads into MiXCR, producing one record per CDR3 protein. Here the sample spans 200,000 or so distinct CDR3 sequences, 9.5% being singletons. Sequencing used PBMCs or a T cell subset sorted from them (not recorded which). Every receptor here comes from a man aged 18 to 35 who had mild COVID-19 (a few samples of this study predate the infection). Cell type and time point are not known.

The sample holds a few counts of this clonotype. This rearrangement joins TRBV6-5 to TRBJ1-3; D is uncertain. Germline V CDR1 and CDR2: MNHEY, SVGAGI. The CDR3 loop spans 14 amino acids. V shed 5 bases and J shed 2 bases, with 10 bases lying between them. The CDR3 here is CASSGSRAGNTIYF. CDR3 in DNA: TGTGCCAGCAGTGGGTCGCGAGCTGGAAACACCATATATTTT.

The chain is built from TRBV4-1 and TRBJ1-2; a weak D match, TRBD1 (6 bases). Germline CDR1 and CDR2: MGHRA and YSYEKL. This CDR3 contains 16 residues. Trimming shortened V by 0 bases and J by 2 bases, and 13 bases separated the two germline ends. CDR3 bases: TGCGCCAGCAGCCAAGATGGAGGGGGAGGAAACTATGGCTACACCTTC. As protein: CASSQDGGGGNYGYTF.

This clonotype was detected a few times. The chain couples TRBV20-1 to TRBJ1-6, with TRBD1 matching over 9 bases. The CDR3 consists of 15 residues. Germline trimming cut 1 base from V and 5 bases from J; bases unmatched to any gene: 3. Per germline, CDR1 DFQATT and CDR2 SNEGSKA (reference sequence). The CDR3 spells CSARAGTGNNSPLHF. CDR3 nucleotide sequence: TGCAGTGCTAGAGCTGGGACAGGGAATAATTCACCCCTCCACTTT.

Only a few counts were recorded for this clonotype. V usage is TRBV7-2 and J usage is TRBJ2-5, with a possible D match to TRBD1 (5 bases). The V gene lost 1 base and the J gene lost 3 bases, with 12 bases spanning the gap. CDR3 length equals 15 residues. CDR1 and CDR2 (germline): SGHTA, FQGNSA. In nucleotides, the CDR3 is TGTGCCAGCAGCTTAGGCGGAGCAGGGAAAGAGACCCAGTACTTC. Translated: CASSLGGAGKETQYF.

There are a few counts of this clonotype. V usage is TRBV10-1 and J usage is TRBJ2-3, with D unclear. Germline values: CDR1 WNHNN, CDR2 SYGVQD (reference sequence). V lost 6 bases to trimming and J lost 4 bases, with 17 bases between them. The CDR3 loop spans 15 amino acids. The CDR3 coding sequence is TGCGCCAGCAGCCCTGAGGCTGCCCGGGCAGATACGCAGTATTTT. Translation: CASSPEAARADTQYF.

V and J are TRBV7-9 and TRBJ1-2; 8 bases align to TRBD1. The germline CDR1 and CDR2 sequences are SEHNR and FQNEAQ (reference sequence). Unmatched junction bases numbered 10, after V lost 5 bases and J lost 8 bases. CDR3 length: 14 amino acids. The CDR3 DNA follows: TGTGCCAGCAGCGCCGGACAGGGCCGCCGCGGCTACACCTTC. It codes for CASSAGQGRRGYTF.

This clonotype was detected a few times. J is TRBJ2-3 and V is TRBV4-1; D is unresolved. The germline V gene encodes CDR1 MGHRA and CDR2 YSYEKL. Deletions cut 3 bases from V and 5 bases from J, with 15 bases between. CDR3 size: 15 residues. The CDR3 sequence is CASSHTEGSGDTQYF. In DNA form, the CDR3 reads TGCGCCAGCAGCCATACGGAAGGATCCGGAGATACGCAGTATTTT.

This sequence joins TRBV10-2 and TRBJ1-2; D unclear. V was trimmed by 5 bases and J by 4 bases, leaving 14 bases between them. The CDR3 totals 14 residues. Germline values: CDR1 WSHSY, CDR2 SAAADI. CDR3 region: CASSNGRALYGYTF. The CDR3 DNA is TGCGCCAGCAGTAATGGGAGGGCCCTCTATGGCTACACCTTC.

The gene calls are TRBV5-1 and TRBJ1-1, with 9 nucleotides matching TRBD1. The CDR3 has 14 residues. V was clipped by 2 bases and J by 4 bases; unmatched bases: 3. Germline V lookup: CDR1 SGHRS, CDR2 YFSETQ. The CDR3 reads CASSFTGGATEAFF. CDR3 nucleotides: TGCGCCAGCAGCTTTACAGGGGGCGCCACTGAAGCTTTCTTT.

This clonotype was seen a few times. The rearrangement uses TRBV20-1 and TRBJ1-2; TRBD1 matches at 11 bases. V shed 1 base and J 5 bases; nucleotides not matched to a gene: 3. The CDR3 consists of 14 residues. Per germline, CDR1 DFQATT and CDR2 SNEGSKA (reference sequence). CDR3 bases: TGCAGTGCTAGAGTCCGGGACAGGGGGTATGGCTACACCTTC. As protein: CSARVRDRGYGYTF.

This clonotype was picked up many times. This chain links TRBV20-1 with TRBJ2-3, with D possibly being TRBD1 or TRBD2 (5 bases each). The germline V gene has CDR1 DFQATT and CDR2 SNEGSKA (reference sequence). The CDR3 covers 15 residues. Trimming stripped 0 bases from V and 4 bases from J, with 14 bases between. CDR3 residues: CSARDPSRDPDTQYF. The DNA for the CDR3 is TGCAGTGCTAGAGATCCTAGCAGGGACCCAGATACGCAGTATTTT.

This clonotype was counted at least ten times. This chain links TRBV2 with TRBJ2-7; 13 nucleotides align to TRBD2. CDR3 length: 14 residues. CDR1 and CDR2 (germline): SNHLY, FYNNEI. With 6 bases clipped from V and 4 bases from J, the junction kept 3 bases outside the gene matches. CDR3 in amino acids: CASRSTSGGYEQYF. Here the CDR3 DNA reads TGTGCCAGCAGGTCGACTAGCGGGGGGTACGAGCAGTACTTC. Drawing the rest from reference TRBV2 and TRBJ2-7, the complete variable domain is EPEVTQTPSHQVTQMGQEVILRCVPISNHLYFYWYRQILGQKVEFLVSFYNNEISEKSEIFDDQFSVERPDGSNFTLKIRSTKLEDSAMYFCASRSTSGGYEQYFGPGTRLTVT.

The chain uses TRBV20-1 and TRBJ2-7; 7 positions agree with TRBD2. Germline assignment: CDR1 DFQATT and CDR2 SNEGSKA (reference sequence). The CDR3 spans 12 residues. V was pared by 4 bases and J by 2 bases, with 2 bases of the junction left unmatched. DNA for the CDR3: TGCAGTGCTACTAGCGGTCCCTACGAGCAGTACTTC. Translated: CSATSGPYEQYF.

This clonotype was seen many times. The CDR3 DNA is TGTGCCAGCAGCCAAGATCTCAGACAGGTCTCTGGAAACACCATATATTTT. This gives the protein CASSQDLRQVSGNTIYF. This chain uses TRBV4-2 with TRBJ1-3, with D maybe TRBD1 (6 bases). The length of the CDR3 is 17 residues. Per the germline V gene, CDR1 is LGHNA and CDR2 is YNFKEQ. V lost 0 bases and J lost 0, with 12 bases in between.

The sample holds a few counts of this clonotype. J is TRBJ2-2 and V is TRBV23-1; D is uncertain. TRBV23-1 is labeled an ORF, and its function is uncertain. V lost 2 bases and J lost 2, with 12 bases in between. The CDR3 loop spans 16 amino acids. CDR3 sequence reads: CASSQPPDTNTGELFF. The CDR3 nucleotides are TGCGCCAGCAGTCAACCCCCTGATACCAACACCGGGGAGCTGTTTTTT.

The chain couples TRBV3-1 to TRBJ2-7; 11 positions agree with TRBD2. The germline V gene has CDR1 LGHDT and CDR2 YNNKEL (reference sequence). The CDR3 loop spans 14 amino acids. The ends lost 3 bases at V and 2 bases at J; junction bases unmatched: 0. This CDR3 is CASSQTSGTYEQYV. The CDR3 coding sequence is TGTGCCAGCAGCCAGACTAGCGGGACCTACGAGCAGTACGTC.

The chain links TRBV7-2 to TRBJ2-7; the match to TRBD2 covers 8 bases. Germline CDR1 is SGHTA and CDR2 is FQGNSA. After removal of 4 bases from V and 3 bases from J, the junction contained 8 bases not matched to a gene. The CDR3 consists of 15 residues. The chain's CDR3 is CASSSGPGGIYEQYF. CDR3 bases: TGTGCCAGCAGCTCGGGACCGGGAGGGATCTACGAGCAGTACTTC.

This clonotype has a count of ten or more. The chain uses TRBV12-5 and TRBJ2-5, with 10 bases that match TRBD1. The J segment lost 7 bases and the V segment lost 2 bases, leaving 7 bases of the junction unmatched. This CDR3 region has 15 residues. Germline V gene sequence: CDR1 LGHNT, CDR2 FRNRAP. Here the CDR3 DNA reads TGTGCTAGTGGTTTGCCGACAGGGGGCAGGGGGACCCAGTACTTC. This encodes CASGLPTGGRGTQYF. The complete variable domain, with remaining parts taken from reference TRBV12-5 and TRBJ2-5, reads DARVTQTPRHKVTEMGQEVTMRCQPILGHNTVFWYRQTMMQGLELLAYFRNRAPLDDSGMPKDRFSAEMPDATLATLKIQPSEPRDSAVYFCASGLPTGGRGTQYFGPGTRLLVL.

The chain uses TRBV7-9 and TRBJ1-3; 9 nucleotides align to TRBD1. Germline loops: CDR1 SEHNR, CDR2 FQNEAQ (reference sequence). This CDR3 is built from 15 residues. Germline trimming cut 4 bases from V and 4 bases from J; bases unmatched to any gene: 5. The CDR3 is CASSSTGGEGNTIYF. The CDR3 DNA is TGTGCCAGCAGCTCTACAGGGGGCGAAGGAAACACCATATATTTT.

This clonotype was detected many times. The chain uses TRBV7-3 and TRBJ2-5, with a tentative D call TRBD2 (6 bases). This CDR3 has 13 residues. From germline, CDR1 is SGHTA and CDR2 FQGTGA. Trimming left V 3 bases short and J 5 bases short, with 10 bases between. The CDR3 spells CASSFGGGETQYF. CDR3 coding DNA: TGTGCCAGCAGCTTCGGGGGTGGGGAGACCCAGTACTTC.

This chain uses TRBV7-9 with TRBJ1-1; 7 bases fit TRBD1. The CDR3 is made up of 14 amino acids. Trimming removed 5 bases from V and 3 bases from J; junction bases left unmatched: 6. Germline values: CDR1 SEHNR, CDR2 FQNEAQ (reference sequence). The CDR3 DNA follows: TGTGCCAGCAGCATAGGGGGCCGGGACACTGAAGCTTTCTTT. Amino acid sequence: CASSIGGRDTEAFF.

This clonotype occurred a few times. The V gene is TRBV4-3, the J gene TRBJ1-4, with D hard to call. This CDR3 spans 14 amino acids. Per the germline V gene, CDR1 is LGHNA and CDR2 is YSLEER. Trimming removed 0 bases from V and 2 bases from J, with 4 bases in between. CDR3 DNA sequence: TGCGCCAGCAGCCAAGATCCGACTAATGAAAAACTGTTTTTT. It specifies CASSQDPTNEKLFF.

This clonotype has more than one count but fewer than ten. V is TRBV12-3 or TRBV12-4 and J is TRBJ1-1; D unresolved. This CDR3 is 14 amino acids long. The V end lost 5 bases, the J end lost 3 bases, and 13 bases lay between the germline ends. The CDR3 protein is CASSLRTEYTEAFF. As DNA, the CDR3 is TGTGCCAGCAGTCTCCGGACGGAGTACACTGAAGCTTTCTTT.

The chain uses TRBV14 and TRBJ1-1, with TRBD1 as a possible D gene (6 bases). Germline V gene lookup returns CDR1 SGHDN and CDR2 FVKESK. The CDR3 has 14 amino acids. V was cut by 3 bases and J by 7 bases, with 15 bases left in between. The CDR3 DNA follows: TGTGCCAGCAGCCATAAGGGGGGTAGTGATGAAGCTTTCTTT. This encodes CASSHKGGSDEAFF. Together with reference TRBV14 and TRBJ1-1, the CDR3 gives the full variable domain: EAGVTQFPSHSVIEKGQTVTLRCDPISGHDNLYWYRRVMGKEIKFLLHFVKESKQDESGMPNNRFLAERTGGTYSTLKVQPAELEDSGVYFCASSHKGGSDEAFFGQGTRLTVV.

This clonotype was recorded a few times. V gene TRBV24-1 combines with J gene TRBJ2-1, with D possibly matching TRBD1 (6 bases). Between the trimmed V and J ends, which lost 6 bases and 5 bases, there was a span of 16 bases. The CDR3 is 15 amino acids. CDR1 is KGHDR and CDR2 is SFDVKD in the germline V gene. The CDR3 loop reads CATSRTGSTDNEQFF. CDR3 DNA sequence: TGTGCCACCAGTAGAACAGGGAGTACGGACAATGAGCAGTTCTTC.

This clonotype appeared a few times. The genes are TRBV6-6 and TRBJ1-1; D is possibly TRBD1 (6 bases). In germline, CDR1 is MNHNY, CDR2 SVGAGI (reference sequence). This CDR3 spans 14 amino acids. V lost 4 bases, J lost 8 bases, and 17 bases lay in between. CDR3 region: CASSSTWDIREAFF. The DNA of the CDR3 is TGTGCCAGCAGTTCTACATGGGACATTCGCGAAGCTTTCTTT.